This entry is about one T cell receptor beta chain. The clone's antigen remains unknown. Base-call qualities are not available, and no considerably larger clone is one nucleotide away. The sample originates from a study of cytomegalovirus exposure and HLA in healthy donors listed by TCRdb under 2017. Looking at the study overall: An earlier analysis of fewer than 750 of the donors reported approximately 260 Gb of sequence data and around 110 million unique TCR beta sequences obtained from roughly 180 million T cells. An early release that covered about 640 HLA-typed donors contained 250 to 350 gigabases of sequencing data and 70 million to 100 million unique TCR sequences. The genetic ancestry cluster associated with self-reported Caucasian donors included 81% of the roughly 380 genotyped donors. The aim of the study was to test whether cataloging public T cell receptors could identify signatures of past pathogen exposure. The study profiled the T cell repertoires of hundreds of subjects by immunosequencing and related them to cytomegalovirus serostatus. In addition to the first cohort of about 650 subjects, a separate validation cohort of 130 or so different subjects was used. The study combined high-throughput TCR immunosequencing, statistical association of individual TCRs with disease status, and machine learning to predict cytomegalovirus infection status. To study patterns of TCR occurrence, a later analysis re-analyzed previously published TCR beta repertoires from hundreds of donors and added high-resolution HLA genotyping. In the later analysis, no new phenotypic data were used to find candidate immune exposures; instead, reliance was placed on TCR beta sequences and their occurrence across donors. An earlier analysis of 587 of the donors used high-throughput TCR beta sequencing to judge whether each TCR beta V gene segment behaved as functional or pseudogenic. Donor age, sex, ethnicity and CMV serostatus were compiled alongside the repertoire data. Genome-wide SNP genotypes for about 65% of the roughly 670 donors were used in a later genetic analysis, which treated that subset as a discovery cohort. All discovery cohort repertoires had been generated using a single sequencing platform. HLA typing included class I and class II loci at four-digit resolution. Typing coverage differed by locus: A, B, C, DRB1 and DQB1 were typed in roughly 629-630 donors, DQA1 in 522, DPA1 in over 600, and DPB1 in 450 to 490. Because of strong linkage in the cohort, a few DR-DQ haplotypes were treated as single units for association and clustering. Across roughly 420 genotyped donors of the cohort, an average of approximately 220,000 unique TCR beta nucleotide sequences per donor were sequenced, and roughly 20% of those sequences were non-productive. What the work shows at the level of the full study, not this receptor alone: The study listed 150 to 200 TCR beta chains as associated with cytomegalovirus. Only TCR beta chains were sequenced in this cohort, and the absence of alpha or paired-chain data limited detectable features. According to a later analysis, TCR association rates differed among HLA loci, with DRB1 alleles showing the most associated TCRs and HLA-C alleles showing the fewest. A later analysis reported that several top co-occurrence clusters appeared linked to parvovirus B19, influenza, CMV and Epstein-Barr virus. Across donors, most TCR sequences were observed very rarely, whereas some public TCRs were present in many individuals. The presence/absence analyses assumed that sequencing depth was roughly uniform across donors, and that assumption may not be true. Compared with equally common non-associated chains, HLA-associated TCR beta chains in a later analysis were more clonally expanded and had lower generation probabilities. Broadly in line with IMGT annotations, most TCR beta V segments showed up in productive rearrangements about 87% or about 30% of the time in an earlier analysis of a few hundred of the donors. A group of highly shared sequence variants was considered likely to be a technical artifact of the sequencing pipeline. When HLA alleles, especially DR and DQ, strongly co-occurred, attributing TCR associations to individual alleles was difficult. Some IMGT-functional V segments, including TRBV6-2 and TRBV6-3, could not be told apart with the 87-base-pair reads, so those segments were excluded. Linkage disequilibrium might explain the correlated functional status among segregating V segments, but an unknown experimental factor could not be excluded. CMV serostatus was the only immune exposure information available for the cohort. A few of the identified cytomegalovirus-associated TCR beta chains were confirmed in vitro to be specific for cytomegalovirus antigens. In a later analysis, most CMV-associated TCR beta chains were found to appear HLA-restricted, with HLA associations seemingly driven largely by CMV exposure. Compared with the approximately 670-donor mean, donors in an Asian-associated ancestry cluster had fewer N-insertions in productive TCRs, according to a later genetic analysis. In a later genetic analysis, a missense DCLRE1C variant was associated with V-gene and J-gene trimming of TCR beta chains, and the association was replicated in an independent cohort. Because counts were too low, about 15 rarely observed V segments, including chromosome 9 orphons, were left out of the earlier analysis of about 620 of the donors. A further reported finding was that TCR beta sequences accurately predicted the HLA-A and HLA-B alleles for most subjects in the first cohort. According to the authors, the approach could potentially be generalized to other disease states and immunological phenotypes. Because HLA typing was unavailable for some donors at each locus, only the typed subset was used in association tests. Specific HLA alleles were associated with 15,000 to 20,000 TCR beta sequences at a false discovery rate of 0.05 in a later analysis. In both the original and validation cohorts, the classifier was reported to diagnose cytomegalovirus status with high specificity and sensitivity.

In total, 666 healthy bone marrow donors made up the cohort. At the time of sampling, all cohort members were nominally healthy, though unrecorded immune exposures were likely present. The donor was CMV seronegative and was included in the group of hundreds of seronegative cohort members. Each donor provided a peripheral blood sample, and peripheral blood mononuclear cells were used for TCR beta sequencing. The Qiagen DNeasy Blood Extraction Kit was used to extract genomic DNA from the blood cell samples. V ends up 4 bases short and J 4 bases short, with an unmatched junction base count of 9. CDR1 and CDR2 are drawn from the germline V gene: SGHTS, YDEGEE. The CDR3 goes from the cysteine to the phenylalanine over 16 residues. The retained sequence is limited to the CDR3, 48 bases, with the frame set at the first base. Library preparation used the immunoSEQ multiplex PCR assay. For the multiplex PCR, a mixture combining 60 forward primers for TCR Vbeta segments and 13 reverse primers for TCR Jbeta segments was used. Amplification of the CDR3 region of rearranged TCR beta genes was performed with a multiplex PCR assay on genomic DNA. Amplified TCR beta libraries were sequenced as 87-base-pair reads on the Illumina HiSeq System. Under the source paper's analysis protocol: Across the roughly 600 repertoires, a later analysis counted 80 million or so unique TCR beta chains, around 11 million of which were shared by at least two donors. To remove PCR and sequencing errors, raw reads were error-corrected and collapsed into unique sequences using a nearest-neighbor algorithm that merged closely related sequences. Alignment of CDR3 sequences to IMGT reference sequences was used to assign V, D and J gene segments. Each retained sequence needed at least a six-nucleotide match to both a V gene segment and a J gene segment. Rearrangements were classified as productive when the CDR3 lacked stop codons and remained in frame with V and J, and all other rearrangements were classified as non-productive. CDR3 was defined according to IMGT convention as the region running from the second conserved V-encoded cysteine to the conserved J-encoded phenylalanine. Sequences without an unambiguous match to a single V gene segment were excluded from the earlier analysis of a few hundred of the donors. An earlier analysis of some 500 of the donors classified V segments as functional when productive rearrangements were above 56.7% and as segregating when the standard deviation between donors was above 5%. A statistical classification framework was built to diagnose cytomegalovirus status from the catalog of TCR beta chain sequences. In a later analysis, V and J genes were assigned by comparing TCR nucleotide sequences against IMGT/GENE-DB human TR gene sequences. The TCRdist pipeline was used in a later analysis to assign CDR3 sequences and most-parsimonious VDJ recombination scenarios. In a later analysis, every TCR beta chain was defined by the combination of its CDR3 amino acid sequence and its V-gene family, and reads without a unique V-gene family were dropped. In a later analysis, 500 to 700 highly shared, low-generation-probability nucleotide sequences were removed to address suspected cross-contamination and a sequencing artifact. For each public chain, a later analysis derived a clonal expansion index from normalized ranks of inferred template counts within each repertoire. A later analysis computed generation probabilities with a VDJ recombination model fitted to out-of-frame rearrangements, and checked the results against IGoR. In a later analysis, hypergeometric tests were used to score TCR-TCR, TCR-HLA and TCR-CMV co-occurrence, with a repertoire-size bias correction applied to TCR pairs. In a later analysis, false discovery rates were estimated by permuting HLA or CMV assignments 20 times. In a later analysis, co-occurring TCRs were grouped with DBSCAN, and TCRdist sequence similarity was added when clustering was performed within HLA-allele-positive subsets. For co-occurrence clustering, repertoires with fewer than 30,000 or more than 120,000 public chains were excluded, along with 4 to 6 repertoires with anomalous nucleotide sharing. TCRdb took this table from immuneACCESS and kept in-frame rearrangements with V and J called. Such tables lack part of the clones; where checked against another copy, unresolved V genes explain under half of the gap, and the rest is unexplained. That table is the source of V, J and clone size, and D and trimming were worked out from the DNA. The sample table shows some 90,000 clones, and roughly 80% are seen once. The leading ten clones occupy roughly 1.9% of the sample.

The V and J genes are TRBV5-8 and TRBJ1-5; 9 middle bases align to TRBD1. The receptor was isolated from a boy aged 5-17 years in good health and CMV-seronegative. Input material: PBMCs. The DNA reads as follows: TGTGCCAGCAGCCGACCGGGACAGGGTTTTAATCAGCCCCAGCATTTT. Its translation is CASSRPGQGFNQPQHF.